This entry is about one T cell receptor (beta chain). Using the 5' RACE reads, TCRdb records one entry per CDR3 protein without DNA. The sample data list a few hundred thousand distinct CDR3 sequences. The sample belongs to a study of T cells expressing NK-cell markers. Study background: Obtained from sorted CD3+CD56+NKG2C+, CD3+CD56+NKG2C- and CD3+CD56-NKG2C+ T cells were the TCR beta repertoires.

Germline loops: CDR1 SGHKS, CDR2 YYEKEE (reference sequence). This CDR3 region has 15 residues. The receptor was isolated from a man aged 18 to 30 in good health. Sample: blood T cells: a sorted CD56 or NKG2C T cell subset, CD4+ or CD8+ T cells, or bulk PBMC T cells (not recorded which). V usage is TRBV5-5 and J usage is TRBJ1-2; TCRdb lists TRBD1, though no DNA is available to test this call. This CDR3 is CASSETGDRIYGYTF.